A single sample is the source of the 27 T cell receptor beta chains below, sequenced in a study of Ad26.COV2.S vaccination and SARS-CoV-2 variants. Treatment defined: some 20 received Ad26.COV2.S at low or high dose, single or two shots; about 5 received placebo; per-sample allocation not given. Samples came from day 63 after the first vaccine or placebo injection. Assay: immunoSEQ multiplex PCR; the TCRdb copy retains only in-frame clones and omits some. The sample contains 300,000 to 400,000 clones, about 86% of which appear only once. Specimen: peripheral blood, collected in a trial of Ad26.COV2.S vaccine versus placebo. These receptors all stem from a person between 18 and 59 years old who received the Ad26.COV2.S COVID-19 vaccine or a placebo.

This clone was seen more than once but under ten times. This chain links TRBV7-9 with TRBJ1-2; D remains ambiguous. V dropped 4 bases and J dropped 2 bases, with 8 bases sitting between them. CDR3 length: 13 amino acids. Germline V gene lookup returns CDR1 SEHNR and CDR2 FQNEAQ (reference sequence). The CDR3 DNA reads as TGTGCCAGCAGCTCGACCATGAACTATGGCTACACCTTC. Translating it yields CASSSTMNYGYTF.

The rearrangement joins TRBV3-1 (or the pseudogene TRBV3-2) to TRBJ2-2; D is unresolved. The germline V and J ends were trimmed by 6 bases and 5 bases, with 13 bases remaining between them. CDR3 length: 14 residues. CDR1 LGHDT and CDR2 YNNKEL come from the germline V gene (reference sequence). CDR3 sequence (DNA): TGTGCCAGCAGTCCAACGGGCAGGACCGGGGAGCTGTTTTTT. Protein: CASSPTGRTGELFF.

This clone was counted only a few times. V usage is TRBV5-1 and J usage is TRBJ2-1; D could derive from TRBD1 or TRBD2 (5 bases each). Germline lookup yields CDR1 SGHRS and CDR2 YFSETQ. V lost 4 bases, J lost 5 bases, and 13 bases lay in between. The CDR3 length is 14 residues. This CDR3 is CASSVRDGHNEQFF. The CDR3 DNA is TGCGCCAGCAGCGTCCGGGACGGACACAATGAGCAGTTCTTC.

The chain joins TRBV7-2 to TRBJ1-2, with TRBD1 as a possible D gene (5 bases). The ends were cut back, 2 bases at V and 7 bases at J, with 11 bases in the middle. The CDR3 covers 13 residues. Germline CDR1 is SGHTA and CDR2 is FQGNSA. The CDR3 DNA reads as TGTGCCAGCAGCTTAAAATCAGGGATTGGCTACACCTTC. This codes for CASSLKSGIGYTF.

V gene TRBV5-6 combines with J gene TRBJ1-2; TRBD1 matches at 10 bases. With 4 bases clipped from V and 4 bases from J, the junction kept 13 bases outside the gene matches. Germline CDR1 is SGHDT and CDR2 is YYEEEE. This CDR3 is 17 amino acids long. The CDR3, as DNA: TGTGCCAGCAGCCGTCTATCCTGGGACAGGGGTTCCTATGGCTACACCTTC. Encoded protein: CASSRLSWDRGSYGYTF.

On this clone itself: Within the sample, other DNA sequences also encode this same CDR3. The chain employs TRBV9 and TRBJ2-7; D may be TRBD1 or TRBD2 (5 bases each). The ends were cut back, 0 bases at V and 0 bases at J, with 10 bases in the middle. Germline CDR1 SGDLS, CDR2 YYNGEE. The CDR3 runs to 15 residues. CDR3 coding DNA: TGTGCCAGCAGCGTAGCGCCAGGGAGCTCCTACGAGCAGTACTTC. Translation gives CASSVAPGSSYEQYF.

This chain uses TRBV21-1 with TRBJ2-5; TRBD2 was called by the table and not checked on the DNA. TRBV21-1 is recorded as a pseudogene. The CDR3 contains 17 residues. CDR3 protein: CASSKVRLAGGQETQYF. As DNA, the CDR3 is TGTGCCAGCAGCAAAGTTCGGCTAGCGGGGGGGCAAGAGACCCAGTACTTC.

CDR3 DNA: TGTGCCAGCAGTTACAACACGAAGGGGTATGGCTACACCTTC. Translation gives CASSYNTKGYGYTF. The chain joins TRBV6-5 to TRBJ1-2, with D possibly matching TRBD1 (5 bases). From germline, CDR1 is MNHEY and CDR2 SVGAGI. Trimming took 2 bases from V and 5 from J, leaving 12 bases between them. This CDR3 is built from 14 residues.

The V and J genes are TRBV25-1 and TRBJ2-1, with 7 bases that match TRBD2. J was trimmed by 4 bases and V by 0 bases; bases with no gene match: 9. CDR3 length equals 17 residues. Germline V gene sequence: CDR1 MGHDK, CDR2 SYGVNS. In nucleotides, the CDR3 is TGTGCCAGCAGTGAATATTCGGGCGGGGGACGATACAATGAGCAGTTCTTC. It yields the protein CASSEYSGGGRYNEQFF.

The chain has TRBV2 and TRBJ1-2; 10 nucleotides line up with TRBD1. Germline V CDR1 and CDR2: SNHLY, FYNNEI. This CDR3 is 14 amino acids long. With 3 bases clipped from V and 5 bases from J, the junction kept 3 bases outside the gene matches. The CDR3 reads CASSETGGRYGYTF. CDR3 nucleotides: TGTGCCAGCAGTGAGACAGGGGGCAGGTATGGCTACACCTTC.

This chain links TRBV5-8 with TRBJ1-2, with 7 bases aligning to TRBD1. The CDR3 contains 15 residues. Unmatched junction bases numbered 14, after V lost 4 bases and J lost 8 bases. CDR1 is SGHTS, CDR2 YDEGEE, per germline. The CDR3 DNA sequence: TGTGCCAGCAGCACAGGGGACACCCGGTTTTTGGGCTACACCTTC. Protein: CASSTGDTRFLGYTF. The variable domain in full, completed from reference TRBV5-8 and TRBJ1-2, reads EAGVTQSPTHLIKTRGQQATLRCSPISGHTSVYWYQQALGLGLQFLLWYDEGEERNRGNFPPRFSGRQFPNYSSELNVNALELEDSALYLCASSTGDTRFLGYTFGSGTRLTVV.

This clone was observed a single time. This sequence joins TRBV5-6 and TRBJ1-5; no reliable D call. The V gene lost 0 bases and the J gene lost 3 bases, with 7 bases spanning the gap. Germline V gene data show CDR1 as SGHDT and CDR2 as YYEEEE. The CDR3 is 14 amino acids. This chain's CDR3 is CASSLGGHNQPQHF. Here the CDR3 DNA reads TGTGCCAGCAGCTTGGGAGGGCACAATCAGCCCCAGCATTTT. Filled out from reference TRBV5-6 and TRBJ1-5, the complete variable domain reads DAGVTQSPTHLIKTRGQQVTLRCSPKSGHDTVSWYQQALGQGPQFIFQYYEEEERQRGNFPDRFSGHQFPNYSSELNVNALLLGDSALYLCASSLGGHNQPQHFGDGTRLSIL.

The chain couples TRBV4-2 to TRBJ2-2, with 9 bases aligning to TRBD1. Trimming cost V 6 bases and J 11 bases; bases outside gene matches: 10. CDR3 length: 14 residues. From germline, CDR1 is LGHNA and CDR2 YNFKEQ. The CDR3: CASRLTGGTGELFF. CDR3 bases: TGTGCCAGCAGACTCACAGGGGGCACAGGCGAGCTGTTTTTT.

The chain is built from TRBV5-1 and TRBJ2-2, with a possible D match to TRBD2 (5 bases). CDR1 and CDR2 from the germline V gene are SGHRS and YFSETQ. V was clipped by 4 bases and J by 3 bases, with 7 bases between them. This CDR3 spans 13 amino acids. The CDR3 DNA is TGCGCCAGCAGCGTGAGGGACACCGGGGAGCTGTTTTTT. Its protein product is CASSVRDTGELFF.

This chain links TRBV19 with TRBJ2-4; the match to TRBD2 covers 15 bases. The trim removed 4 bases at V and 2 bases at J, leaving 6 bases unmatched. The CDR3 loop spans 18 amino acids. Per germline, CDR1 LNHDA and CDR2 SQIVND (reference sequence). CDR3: CASSRTSGGAVTKNIQYF. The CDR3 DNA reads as TGTGCCAGTAGTAGGACTAGCGGGGGGGCCGTGACCAAAAACATTCAGTACTTC.

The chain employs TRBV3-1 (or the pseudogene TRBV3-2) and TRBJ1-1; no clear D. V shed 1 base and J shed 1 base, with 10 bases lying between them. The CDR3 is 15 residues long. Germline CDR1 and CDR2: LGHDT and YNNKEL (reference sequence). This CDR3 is CASSQGTVSNTEAFF. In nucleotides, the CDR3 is TGTGCCAGCAGCCAAGGAACGGTCTCGAACACTGAAGCTTTCTTT.

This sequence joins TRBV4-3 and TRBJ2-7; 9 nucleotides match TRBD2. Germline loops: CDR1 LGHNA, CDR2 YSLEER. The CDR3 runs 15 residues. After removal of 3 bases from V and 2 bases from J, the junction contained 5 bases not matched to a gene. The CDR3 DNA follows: TGCGCCAGCAGCCAGGTTTTAGCGGGGGCCTACGAGCAGTACTTC. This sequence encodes CASSQVLAGAYEQYF.

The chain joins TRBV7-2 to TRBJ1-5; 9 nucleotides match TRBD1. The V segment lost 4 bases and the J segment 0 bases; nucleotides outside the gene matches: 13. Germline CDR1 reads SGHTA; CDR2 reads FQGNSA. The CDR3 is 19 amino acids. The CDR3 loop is CASSWDRAGGPYSNQPQHF. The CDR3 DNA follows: TGTGCCAGCAGCTGGGACAGGGCTGGGGGCCCCTATAGCAATCAGCCCCAGCATTTT. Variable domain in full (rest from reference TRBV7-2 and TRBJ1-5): GAGVSQSPSNKVTEKGKDVELRCDPISGHTALYWYRQSLGQGLEFLIYFQGNSAPDKSGLPSDRFSAERTGGSVSTLTIQRTQQEDSAVYLCASSWDRAGGPYSNQPQHFGDGTRLSIL.

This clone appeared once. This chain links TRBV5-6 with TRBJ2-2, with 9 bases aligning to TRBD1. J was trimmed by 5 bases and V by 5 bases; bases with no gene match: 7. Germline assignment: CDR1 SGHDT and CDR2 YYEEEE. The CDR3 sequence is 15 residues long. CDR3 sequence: CASSRGTGQTGELFF. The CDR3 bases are TGTGCCAGCAGTCGCGGGACAGGGCAAACCGGGGAGCTGTTTTTT.

Here the CDR3 DNA reads TGTGCCAGCAGCTCGCATTCGGTCACCGGGGAGCTGTTTTTT. Residues: CASSSHSVTGELFF. The gene calls are TRBV5-4 and TRBJ2-2, with unresolved D. The CDR3 extends over 14 amino acids. From germline, CDR1 is SGHNT and CDR2 YYREEE (reference sequence). With 3 bases removed from V and 4 bases from J, the gap between germline ends came to 10 bases.

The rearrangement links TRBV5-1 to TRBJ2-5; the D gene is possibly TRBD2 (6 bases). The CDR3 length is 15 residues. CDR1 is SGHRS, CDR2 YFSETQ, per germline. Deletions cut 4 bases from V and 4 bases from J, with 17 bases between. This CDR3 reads CASSGLEGEAETQYF. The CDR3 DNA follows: TGCGCCAGCAGCGGACTCGAAGGGGAGGCAGAGACCCAGTACTTC.

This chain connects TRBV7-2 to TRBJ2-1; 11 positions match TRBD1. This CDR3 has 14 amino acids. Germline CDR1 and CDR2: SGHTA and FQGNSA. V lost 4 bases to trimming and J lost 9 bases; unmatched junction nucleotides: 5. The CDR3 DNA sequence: TGTGCCAGCAGCTCCGGGACAGGGGGTAGTGAGCAGTTCTTC. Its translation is CASSSGTGGSEQFF.

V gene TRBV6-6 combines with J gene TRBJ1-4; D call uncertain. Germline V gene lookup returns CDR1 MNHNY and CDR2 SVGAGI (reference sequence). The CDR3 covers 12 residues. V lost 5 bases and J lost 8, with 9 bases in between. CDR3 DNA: TGTGCCAGCAGTACGAGGGCCGAAAAACTGTTTTTT. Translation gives CASSTRAEKLFF.

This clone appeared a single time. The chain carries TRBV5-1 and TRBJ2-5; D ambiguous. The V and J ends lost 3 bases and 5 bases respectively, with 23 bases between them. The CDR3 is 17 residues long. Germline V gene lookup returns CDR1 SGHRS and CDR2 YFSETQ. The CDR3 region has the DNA TGCGCCAGCAGCTCGGAAGTAGGGTTCGGACGAATGGAGACCCAGTACTTC. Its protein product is CASSSEVGFGRMETQYF.

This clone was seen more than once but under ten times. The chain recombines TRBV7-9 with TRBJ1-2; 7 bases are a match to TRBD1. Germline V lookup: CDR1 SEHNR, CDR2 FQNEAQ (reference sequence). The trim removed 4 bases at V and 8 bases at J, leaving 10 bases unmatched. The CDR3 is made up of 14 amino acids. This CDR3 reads CASSSNTGVGGYTF. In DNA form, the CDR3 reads TGTGCCAGCAGCTCAAATACAGGGGTTGGCGGCTACACCTTC.

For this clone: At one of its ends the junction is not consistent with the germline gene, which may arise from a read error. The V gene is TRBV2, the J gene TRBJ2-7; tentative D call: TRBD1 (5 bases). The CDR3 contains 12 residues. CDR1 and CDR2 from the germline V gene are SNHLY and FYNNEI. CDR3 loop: CASCEGATRQYF. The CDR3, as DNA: TGTGCCAGCTGTGAAGGGGCCACCCGGCAGTACTTC.

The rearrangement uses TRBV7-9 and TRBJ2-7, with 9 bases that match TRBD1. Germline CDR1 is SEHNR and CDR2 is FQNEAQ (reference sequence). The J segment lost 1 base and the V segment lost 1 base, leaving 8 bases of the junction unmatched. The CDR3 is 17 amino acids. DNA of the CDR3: TGTGCCAGCAGCTTAGTCCCCGGACAGGGGATTTCCTACGAGCAGTACTTC. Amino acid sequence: CASSLVPGQGISYEQYF.